This T cell receptor (beta chain) was recorded in a study of chemoradiotherapy in HPV16-positive cancers. The table came from immunoSEQ multiplex PCR; TCRdb's copy has only in-frame clones and leaves some out. The profile shows a few thousand clones, around 86% of them singletons. From germline, CDR1 is SNHLY and CDR2 FYNNEI. The V end was cut by 5 bases, the J end by 2 bases, with 9 bases between. The CDR3 consists of 13 residues. The V and J genes are TRBV2 and TRBJ1-2; D ambiguous. This sequence was found in a human donor with HPV-associated anogenital cancer. This specimen was tumor tissue, taken from a patient who underwent chemoradiotherapy. In nucleotides, the CDR3 is TGTGCCAGCAGTTATCTCACGAACTATGGCTACACCTTC. It encodes CASSYLTNYGYTF.